Presented here are 17 T cell receptor beta chains from one specimen sequenced in a study of T cell changes during pregnancy in multiple sclerosis. The data were produced by immunoSEQ multiplex PCR, yet TCRdb's version contains in-frame clones alone and is incomplete. The top ten hold roughly 1.3% of the sample, which has around 66,000 clones, 75% to 95% seen once. The sequencing here drew on peripheral blood, taken after pregnancy. These receptors came from a female donor in good health, enrolled as a control in a pregnancy study.

The chain couples TRBV4-3 to TRBJ1-6; unclear D gene. The CDR3 is made up of 16 amino acids. Germline CDR1 reads LGHNA; CDR2 reads YSLEER. Trimming pared 0 bases from V and 9 bases from J, leaving 15 bases between. The CDR3 sequence: CASSQDWGGSGSPLHF. The CDR3 region has the DNA TGCGCCAGCAGCCAAGATTGGGGAGGGTCGGGTTCACCCCTCCACTTT.

The V gene is TRBV19, the J gene TRBJ1-3; TRBD1 aligns across 7 bases. Losses at the gene ends were 10 bases for V and 0 bases for J; bases not matched to a gene: 9. CDR3 size: 15 residues. Germline V gives CDR1 LNHDA, CDR2 SQIVND (reference sequence). CDR3 region: CATMTPGGSGNTIYF. DNA of the CDR3: TGTGCCACTATGACTCCAGGGGGCTCTGGAAACACCATATATTTT. The variable domain in full, completed from reference TRBV19 and TRBJ1-3, reads DGGITQSPKYLFRKEGQNVTLSCEQNLNHDAMYWYRQDPGQGLRLIYYSQIVNDFQKGDIAEGYSVSREKKESFPLTVTSAQKNPTAFYLCATMTPGGSGNTIYFGEGSWLTVV.

The V call is TRBV2, the J call TRBJ2-5; weak D call: TRBD1 (6 bases). In germline, CDR1 is SNHLY, CDR2 FYNNEI. With 11 bases removed from V and 2 bases from J, the gap between germline ends came to 15 bases. The CDR3 sequence is 13 residues long. This CDR3 reads CACSEQGQETQYF. The CDR3 DNA reads TGTGCCTGCTCGGAACAGGGTCAAGAGACCCAGTACTTC. Drawing the rest from reference TRBV2 and TRBJ2-5, the complete variable domain is EPEVTQTPSHQVTQMGQEVILRCVPISNHLYFYWYRQILGQKVEFLVSFYNNEISEKSEIFDDQFSVERPDGSNFTLKIRSTKLEDSAMYFCACSEQGQETQYFGPGTRLLVL.

This chain links TRBV7-9 with TRBJ2-1, with D possibly matching TRBD2 (6 bases). The CDR3 runs 14 residues. From germline, CDR1 is SEHNR and CDR2 FQNEAQ (reference sequence). V dropped 3 bases and J dropped 9 bases, with 15 bases sitting between them. CDR3 nucleotide sequence: TGTGCCAGCAGCTTTGGCGGCGGGGTGGCTGAGCAGTTCTTC. Translated, it gives CASSFGGGVAEQFF.

This rearrangement joins TRBV2 to TRBJ1-1; TRBD1 agrees at 8 bases. Germline trimming cut 4 bases from V and 1 base from J; bases unmatched to any gene: 2. CDR1 SNHLY and CDR2 FYNNEI come from the germline V gene. This CDR3 comprises 14 residues. Written as DNA, the CDR3 is TGTGCCAGCAGTGGACAGGGGTGGAACACTGAAGCTTTCTTT. Translating it yields CASSGQGWNTEAFF.

The chain joins TRBV7-8 to TRBJ1-5, with D tentatively TRBD1 (5 bases). The length of the CDR3 is 15 residues. V lost 4 bases to trimming and J lost 2 bases, with 12 bases between them. Germline V gene lookup returns CDR1 SGHVS and CDR2 FQNEAQ. The CDR3 DNA is TGTGCCAGCAGCTCCTCGTCGGGGGGCAATCAGCCCCAGCATTTT. Encoded protein: CASSSSSGGNQPQHF.

The CDR3 region is CASSIGQEKLFF. Written as DNA, the CDR3 is TGTGCCAGTAGTATTGGTCAGGAAAAACTGTTTTTT. The V and J genes are TRBV19 and TRBJ1-4; D is ambiguous. V was shortened by 3 bases and J by 8 bases, with 7 bases between the two germline ends. Germline V lookup: CDR1 LNHDA, CDR2 SQIVND (reference sequence). This CDR3 spans 12 amino acids.

The chain combines TRBV4-3 with TRBJ2-7, with TRBD1 as a possible D gene (5 bases). The CDR3 runs to 16 residues. Deletions cut 0 bases from V and 2 bases from J, with 14 bases between. Germline V gives CDR1 LGHNA, CDR2 YSLEER. The CDR3 DNA sequence: TGCGCCAGCAGCCAAGAAGAGGCCGGACAAACCTACGAGCAGTACTTC. This sequence encodes CASSQEEAGQTYEQYF.

This clone occurred once. This chain connects TRBV4-3 to TRBJ2-1; 7 positions match TRBD2. J gave up 8 bases and V 4 bases, and 17 bases lay outside the gene matches. The germline V gene has CDR1 LGHNA and CDR2 YSLEER. The CDR3 length is 17 residues. DNA of the CDR3: TGCGCCAGCAGCCGGCCGCGGACTATACGACGGGGGGATGAGCAGTTCTTC. It yields the protein CASSRPRTIRRGDEQFF.

The chain is built from TRBV2 and TRBJ2-1; TRBD1 aligns across 8 bases. The CDR3 contains 15 residues. Germline CDR1 is SNHLY and CDR2 is FYNNEI. With V trimmed by 3 bases and J by 6 bases, 7 bases remained unmatched. The CDR3 nucleotides are TGTGCCAGCAGTGATGTGGGACAGGCACCCAATGAGCAGTTCTTC. Its translation is CASSDVGQAPNEQFF.

CDR3 coding DNA: TGTGCCAGTAGTATAGAAGGGGCTTCTGGAAACACCATATATTTT. This sequence encodes CASSIEGASGNTIYF. The V and J genes are TRBV19 and TRBJ1-3, with D perhaps TRBD1 (5 bases). This CDR3 spans 15 amino acids. V was shortened by 0 bases and J by 1 base, with 7 bases between the two germline ends. Germline V gives CDR1 LNHDA, CDR2 SQIVND (reference sequence).

The chain couples TRBV9 to TRBJ2-1; 13 bases align to TRBD2. This CDR3 has 15 residues. CDR1 SGDLS and CDR2 YYNGEE come from the germline V gene. Trimming cost V 3 bases and J 4 bases; bases outside gene matches: 1. CDR3 sequence: CASSETSGGYNEQFF. CDR3 sequence (DNA): TGTGCCAGCAGCGAGACTAGCGGGGGGTACAATGAGCAGTTCTTC.

The V and J genes are TRBV9 and TRBJ2-7; tentative D call: TRBD1 (6 bases). CDR1 and CDR2 (germline): SGDLS, YYNGEE. Trimming removed 9 bases at V and 3 bases at J, with 16 bases between. The CDR3 spans 13 residues. CDR3 loop: CAIPGQSLYEQYF. CDR3 sequence (DNA): TGTGCCATACCCGGACAGTCCCTCTACGAGCAGTACTTC. Complete variable domain (other parts from reference TRBV9 and TRBJ2-7): DSGVTQTPKHLITATGQRVTLRCSPRSGDLSVYWYQQSLDQGLQFLIQYYNGEERAKGNILERFSAQQFPDLHSELNLSSLELGDSALYFCAIPGQSLYEQYFGPGTRLTVT.

This clone has more than one count but fewer than ten. The chain is built from TRBV30 and TRBJ1-5; 8 bases agree with TRBD1. V shed 0 bases, J shed 5 bases, and the junction held 6 bases outside the gene matches. CDR3 length: 15 amino acids. Germline lookup yields CDR1 GTSNPN and CDR2 SVGIG (reference sequence). The CDR3 nucleotides are TGTGCCTGGAGTGTACGAGGGACAGGACATCAGCCCCAGCATTTT. Translating gives CAWSVRGTGHQPQHF.

This chain connects TRBV25-1 to TRBJ2-1, with D possibly TRBD1 on 6 matching bases. Germline CDR1 and CDR2: MGHDK and SYGVNS. V lost 0 bases to trimming and J lost 1 base, with 16 bases between them. The CDR3 spans 18 residues. The CDR3 bases are TGTGCCAGCAGTGAATATGAGGGAAGGGACACTTCCTACAATGAGCAGTTCTTC. The encoded protein is CASSEYEGRDTSYNEQFF.

The chain joins TRBV18 to TRBJ2-7; 7 nucleotides match TRBD2. The CDR3 length is 15 residues. The germline V gene encodes CDR1 KGHSH and CDR2 LQKENI. Germline trimming cut 6 bases from V and 3 bases from J; bases unmatched to any gene: 11. The CDR3 DNA follows: TGTGCCAGCTCTCCGGGCGCGGGAGAGGGCTACGAGCAGTACTTC. Protein: CASSPGAGEGYEQYF. The variable domain in full, with the rest retrieved from reference TRBV18 and TRBJ2-7, is NAGVMQNPRHLVRRRGQEARLRCSPMKGHSHVYWYRQLPEEGLKFMVYLQKENIIDESGMPKERFSAEFPKEGPSILRIQQVVRGDSAAYFCASSPGAGEGYEQYFGPGTRLTVT.

This rearrangement joins TRBV19 to TRBJ1-1; D not certain. Deletions cut 5 bases from V and 0 bases from J, with 7 bases between. CDR1 is LNHDA, CDR2 SQIVND, per germline (reference sequence). This CDR3 comprises 13 residues. The CDR3 nucleotides read TGTGCCAGTAGTCCGCGTATGAACACTGAAGCTTTCTTT. It yields the protein CASSPRMNTEAFF. Based on the CDR3 plus reference TRBV19 and TRBJ1-1, the full variable domain is DGGITQSPKYLFRKEGQNVTLSCEQNLNHDAMYWYRQDPGQGLRLIYYSQIVNDFQKGDIAEGYSVSREKKESFPLTVTSAQKNPTAFYLCASSPRMNTEAFFGQGTRLTVV.